This TCR beta chain derives from a study of shared clonotypes between healthy human individuals. Sequencing used immunoSEQ multiplex PCR; TCRdb keeps in-frame clones, though not all of them. The sample shows approximately 530,000 clones, about 95% of them seen only once. The length of the CDR3 is 15 residues. CDR1 SGHTA and CDR2 FQGTGA come from the germline V gene. Germline trimming cut 7 bases from V and 0 bases from J; bases unmatched to any gene: 1. The sample taken for sequencing was naive CD4+ T cells sorted from blood. Subset indicated: CD45RA+ positively selected. The sequence came from a woman aged 30 to 39 in good health. V usage is TRBV7-3 and J usage is TRBJ2-1; the match to TRBD2 covers 12 bases. The CDR3 DNA reads as TGTGCCAGCAAGACTAGCGGGAGCTCCTACAATGAGCAGTTCTTC. Translating gives CASKTSGSSYNEQFF.